This is a list of T cell receptor beta chains from one sample in a study. TCRdb re-derived calls from the 5' RACE reads in MiXCR, one entry per CDR3 protein. Here the sample spans about 43,000 distinct CDR3 sequences, roughly 22% being singletons. The sequencing input was Tregs sorted from a lymph node. Every receptor here comes from a female donor with breast cancer. CDR3s include the opening cysteine and the closing phenylalanine or tryptophan. A D gene is named only where the DNA matches it firmly. The size entry is marked missing in some rows and otherwise reads once, few, many or a size class.

clone_size	v_call	j_call	d_call	cdr3_aa	cdr3_nt
many	TRBV7-2	TRBJ2-1	NA	CASSLWEGAIHNEQFF	TGTGCCAGCAGCTTGTGGGAGGGGGCTATCCACAATGAGCAGTTCTTC
many	TRBV20-1	TRBJ2-7	TRBD2	CSAAWTSGRTIYEQYF	TGCAGTGCTGCCTGGACTAGCGGGAGGACCATCTACGAGCAGTACTTC
few	TRBV7-9	TRBJ2-3	NA	CASSSASADTQYF	TGTGCCAGCAGCTCAGCTTCGGCGGATACGCAGTATTTT
many	TRBV6-6	TRBJ2-1	TRBD2	CASSVAGLQFF	TGTGCCAGCAGTGTAGCGGGATTGCAGTTCTTC
many	TRBV5-1	TRBJ2-5	TRBD1	CASSWHRDSQGETQYF	TGCGCCAGCAGCTGGCACAGGGACAGCCAAGGAGAGACCCAGTACTTC
many	TRBV7-2	TRBJ2-7	NA	CASSLVAQSYEQYF	TGTGCCAGCAGCTTAGTAGCCCAATCCTACGAGCAGTACTTC
few	TRBV7-2	TRBJ2-3	TRBD2	CASSSGTSGSADTLYF	TGTGCCAGCAGCTCCGGGACTAGCGGGAGTGCAGATACGCTGTATTTT
many	TRBV4-1	TRBJ2-1	NA	CASSQAGTYSEGSYNEQFF	TGCGCCAGCAGCCAAGCCGGGACTTACTCCGAGGGAAGCTACAATGAGCAGTTCTTC
many	TRBV6-1	TRBJ2-1	TRBD1	CASSELGQAYNEQFF	TGTGCCAGCAGTGAATTGGGACAGGCGTACAATGAGCAGTTCTTC
few	TRBV12-3/TRBV12-4	TRBJ2-1	TRBD2	CASVSGLAGVKEQFF	TGTGCCAGCGTTTCAGGACTAGCGGGAGTTAAAGAGCAGTTCTTC
NA	TRBV7-9	TRBJ2-7	TRBD2	CAGSSTSGSSYEQYF	TGTGCCGGCAGCTCGACTAGCGGTAGCTCCTACGAGCAGTACTTC
many	TRBV5-1	TRBJ2-5	NA	CASSFLSGEQETQYF	TGCGCCAGCAGCTTCTTGAGTGGGGAACAAGAGACCCAGTACTTC
NA	TRBV7-9	TRBJ1-4	NA	CAGSQDIPSGKLFF	TGTGCCGGCAGCCAGGATATACCTTCGGGAAAACTGTTTTTT
few	TRBV7-9	TRBJ1-1	TRBD1	CASSPDRGVKNTEAFF	TGTGCCAGCAGCCCCGACAGGGGAGTCAAGAACACTGAAGCTTTCTTT
NA	TRBV5-6	TRBJ1-3	TRBD1	CASSSTGNSRNTIYF	TGTGCCAGCAGCTCGACAGGGAATTCTCGAAACACCATATATTTT
few	TRBV20-1	TRBJ2-1	NA	CSAREPKRGNEQFF	TGCAGTGCTAGAGAGCCAAAACGGGGGAATGAGCAGTTCTTC
many	TRBV4-1	TRBJ2-7	NA	CASSQDPGSIFREQYF	TGCGCCAGCAGCCAAGATCCAGGGAGTATCTTCCGAGAGCAGTACTTC
few	TRBV12-3/TRBV12-4	TRBJ2-1	NA	CASREGSRNEQFF	TGTGCCAGCAGGGAGGGTTCCAGGAATGAGCAGTTCTTC
few	TRBV30	TRBJ1-5	TRBD1	CAWGRQGGNQPQHF	TGTGCCTGGGGAAGACAGGGTGGCAATCAGCCCCAGCATTTT
few	TRBV20-1	TRBJ1-1	NA	CSARQVNTEAFF	TGCAGTGCTAGACAGGTGAACACTGAAGCTTTCTTT
few	TRBV5-1	TRBJ2-1	NA	CASRTTPQARGEQFF	TGCGCCAGCAGGACTACCCCCCAGGCCCGGGGTGAGCAGTTCTTC
NA	TRBV30	TRBJ2-1	NA	CARSPGPEAYNEQFF	TGTGCCCGGAGCCCCGGACCCGAAGCCTACAATGAGCAGTTCTTC
few	TRBV28	TRBJ2-3	TRBD2	CASSPPFVAGADTQYF	TGTGCCAGCAGTCCCCCGTTTGTAGCGGGAGCTGATACGCAGTATTTT
many	TRBV13	TRBJ2-7	NA	CASSSSPSAPYEQYF	TGTGCCAGCAGCTCGTCCCCTAGCGCCCCCTACGAGCAGTACTTC
few	TRBV20-1	TRBJ1-2	NA	CSAQRSSAYGYTF	TGCAGTGCTCAGAGGTCCAGCGCCTATGGCTACACCTTC
NA	TRBV4-1	TRBJ2-1	NA	CASSQAPQRSSYNEQFF	TGCGCCAGCAGCCAAGCCCCTCAGCGAAGCTCCTACAATGAGCAGTTCTTC
few	TRBV6-1	TRBJ2-3	TRBD2	CASSEVGTRGTDTQYF	TGTGCCAGCAGTGAAGTAGGGACTAGAGGAACAGATACGCAGTATTTT
few	TRBV12-3/TRBV12-4	TRBJ1-1	NA	CASTALRTEAFF	TGTGCCAGCACCGCCCTGCGGACTGAAGCTTTCTTT
NA	TRBV4-1	TRBJ2-1	TRBD1	CTSSPSGQKTCNEQFF	TGCACCAGCAGCCCTTCGGGACAGAAAACCTGCAATGAGCAGTTCTTC
NA	TRBV7-9	TRBJ2-2	NA	CASSSPMEATEPNTGELFF	TGTGCCAGCAGCTCCCCCATGGAAGCGACAGAACCGAACACCGGGGAGCTGTTTTTT
NA	TRBV7-3	TRBJ1-1	TRBD1	CASSRDSRTEAFF	TGTGCCAGCAGCAGGGACAGCAGGACTGAAGCTTTCTTT
NA	TRBV7-9	TRBJ2-5	NA	CAGSLGMTQYF	TGCGCCGGCAGCTTAGGGATGACCCAGTACTTC
NA	TRBV5-1	TRBJ2-7	TRBD2	CASSLSSGVSYEQYF	TGCGCCAGCAGCTTGTCTAGCGGGGTCTCCTACGAGCAGTACTTC
many	TRBV7-9	TRBJ2-1	TRBD2	CASSSTGLGRGRLAGYNEQFF	TGTGCCAGCAGTTCCACGGGCTTGGGCAGGGGGCGACTAGCGGGATACAATGAGCAGTTCTTC
NA	TRBV12-3/TRBV12-4	TRBJ1-5	NA	CASSLTVGSPGDQPQHF	TGTGCCAGCAGCCTCACAGTGGGATCCCCTGGGGATCAGCCCCAGCATTTT
few	TRBV20-1	TRBJ2-2	NA	CSAALGTSGELFF	TGCAGTGCTGCACTAGGAACCTCCGGGGAGCTGTTTTTT